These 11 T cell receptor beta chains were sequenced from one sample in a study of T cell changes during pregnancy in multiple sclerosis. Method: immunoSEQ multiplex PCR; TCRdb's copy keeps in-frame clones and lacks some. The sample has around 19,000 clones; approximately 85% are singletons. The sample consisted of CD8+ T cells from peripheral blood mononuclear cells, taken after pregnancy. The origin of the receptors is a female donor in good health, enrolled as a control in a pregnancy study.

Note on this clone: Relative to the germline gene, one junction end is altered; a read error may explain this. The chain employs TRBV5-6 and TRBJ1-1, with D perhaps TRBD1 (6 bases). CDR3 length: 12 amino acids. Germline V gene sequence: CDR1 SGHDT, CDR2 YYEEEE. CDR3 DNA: TGTGCCAGCAGCATTACAGGGAGGGGGGTGAGATTT. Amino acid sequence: CASSITGRGVRF.

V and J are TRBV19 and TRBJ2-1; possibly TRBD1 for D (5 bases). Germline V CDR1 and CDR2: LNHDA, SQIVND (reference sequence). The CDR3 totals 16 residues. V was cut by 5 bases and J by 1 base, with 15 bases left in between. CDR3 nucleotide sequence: TGTGCCAGTAGTTCAGACCAGGGTAGTTCCTACAATGAGCAGTTCTTC. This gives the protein CASSSDQGSSYNEQFF.

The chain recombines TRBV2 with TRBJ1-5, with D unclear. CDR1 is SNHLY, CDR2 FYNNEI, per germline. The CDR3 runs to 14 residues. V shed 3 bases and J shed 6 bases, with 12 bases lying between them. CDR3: CASSDNEESQPQHF. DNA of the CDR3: TGTGCCAGCAGTGATAATGAGGAGAGTCAGCCCCAGCATTTT.

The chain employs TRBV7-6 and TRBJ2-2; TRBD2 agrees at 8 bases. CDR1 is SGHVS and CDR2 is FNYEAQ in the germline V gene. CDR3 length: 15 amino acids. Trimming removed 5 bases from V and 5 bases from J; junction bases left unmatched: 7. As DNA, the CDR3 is TGTGCCAGCAGCCCGGGGGGGGCGCGGACCGGGGAGCTGTTTTTT. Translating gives CASSPGGARTGELFF. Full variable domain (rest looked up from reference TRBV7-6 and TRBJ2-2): GAGVSQSPRYKVTKRGQDVALRCDPISGHVSLYWYRQALGQGPEFLTYFNYEAQQDKSGLPNDRFSAERPEGSISTLTIQRTEQRDSAMYRCASSPGGARTGELFFGEGSRLTVL.

The CDR3 DNA sequence: TGTGCCAGCGCGATCACGAACACCGGGGAGCTGTTTTTT. This encodes CASAITNTGELFF. The rearrangement uses TRBV6-5 and TRBJ2-2; no clear D. Trimming pared 8 bases from V and 0 bases from J, leaving 7 bases between. This CDR3 region has 13 residues. The V gene's germline CDR1 is MNHEY and CDR2 SVGAGI.

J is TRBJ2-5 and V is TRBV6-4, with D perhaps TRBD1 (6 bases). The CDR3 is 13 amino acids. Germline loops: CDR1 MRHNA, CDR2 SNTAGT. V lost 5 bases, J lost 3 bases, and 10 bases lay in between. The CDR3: CASSKDSKETQYF. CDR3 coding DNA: TGTGCCAGCAGTAAGGACAGTAAAGAGACCCAGTACTTC.

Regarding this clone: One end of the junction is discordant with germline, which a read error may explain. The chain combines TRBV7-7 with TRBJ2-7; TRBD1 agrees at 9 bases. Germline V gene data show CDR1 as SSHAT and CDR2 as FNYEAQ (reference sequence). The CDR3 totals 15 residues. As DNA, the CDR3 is TGTGCTAGCAGCTTAGACAGGGGGTCTGGCTACGAGCAGTACTTC. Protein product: CASSLDRGSGYEQYF.

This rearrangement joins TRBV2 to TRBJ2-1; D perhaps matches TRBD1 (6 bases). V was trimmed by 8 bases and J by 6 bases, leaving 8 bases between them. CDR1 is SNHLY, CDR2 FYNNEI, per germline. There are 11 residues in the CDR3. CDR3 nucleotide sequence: TGTGCCAGCCTCAGGGGCAATGAGCAGTTCTTC. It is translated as CASLRGNEQFF.

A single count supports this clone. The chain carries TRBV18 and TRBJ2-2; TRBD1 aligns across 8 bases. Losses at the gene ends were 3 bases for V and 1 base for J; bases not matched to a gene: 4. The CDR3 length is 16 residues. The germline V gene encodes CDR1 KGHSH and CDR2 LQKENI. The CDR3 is CASSPDRGKNTGELFF. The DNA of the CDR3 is TGTGCCAGCTCACCTGACAGGGGAAAGAACACCGGGGAGCTGTTTTTT.

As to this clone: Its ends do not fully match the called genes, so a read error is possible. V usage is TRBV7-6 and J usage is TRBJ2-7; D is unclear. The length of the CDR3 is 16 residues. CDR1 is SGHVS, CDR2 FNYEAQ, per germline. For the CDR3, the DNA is TGTGCCAGCAGCTTAGCGTCGGGTGTATCGGCCCACGAGGAGTACTTC. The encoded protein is CASSLASGVSAHEEYF.

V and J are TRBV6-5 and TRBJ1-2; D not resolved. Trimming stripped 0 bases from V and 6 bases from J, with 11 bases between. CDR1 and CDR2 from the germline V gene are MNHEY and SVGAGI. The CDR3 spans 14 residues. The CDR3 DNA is TGTGCCAGCAGTTACTCCAGGCAGATTGATGGCTACACCTTC. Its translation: CASSYSRQIDGYTF.